A single sample gave rise to the 3 T cell receptor beta chains below, sequenced in a study of shared clonotypes between healthy human individuals. Using immunoSEQ multiplex PCR, the repertoire was profiled, and TCRdb retains in-frame clones only, with some absent. The repertoire holds millions of clones, about 92% seen once, with over 0.12% in the top ten. Sequences were obtained from naive CD4+ T cells sorted from blood. The subset denotes: CD45RA+ positively selected. The receptors were gathered from a man aged 18 to 29 in good health.

This clone was seen a few times. J is TRBJ2-3 and V is TRBV18; TRBD2 is a possible D gene (5 bases). The CDR3 runs to 15 residues. The germline gives CDR1 KGHSH, CDR2 LQKENI. Trimming shortened V by 5 bases and J by 0 bases, and 12 bases separated the two germline ends. The CDR3: CASSSTRTSTDTQYF. The DNA for the CDR3 is TGTGCCAGCTCATCTACAAGGACTAGCACAGATACGCAGTATTTT.

The table lists this clone with a few counts. The J gene is TRBJ1-4, the V gene TRBV9; D is ambiguous. V was clipped by 3 bases and J by 2 bases, with 8 bases between them. Germline-derived CDR1 and CDR2 are SGDLS and YYNGEE. This CDR3 is built from 14 residues. The CDR3 spells CASSAHSTNEKLFF. The CDR3, as DNA: TGTGCCAGCAGCGCCCACAGTACTAATGAAAAACTGTTTTTT.

For this clone: Other DNA sequences from this sample encode an identical CDR3 as well. This chain links TRBV5-1 with TRBJ2-1, with 11 positions matching TRBD2. CDR1 and CDR2 from the germline V gene are SGHRS and YFSETQ. V was pared by 5 bases and J by 5 bases, with 6 bases of the junction left unmatched. The CDR3 totals 15 residues. CDR3 in DNA: TGCGCCAGCAGTACCGGGACTAGCGGTAACAATGAGCAGTTCTTC. Amino acids: CASSTGTSGNNEQFF.